Below are 7 T cell receptor beta chains sequenced from a single sample in a study of blood T cell repertoires in COVID-19. Method: immunoSEQ multiplex PCR; TCRdb's copy keeps in-frame clones and lacks some. This table holds about 100,000 clones, 88% found once. The sequencing input was peripheral blood. These receptors all stem from a human donor in a cohort sampled during active COVID-19.

The rearrangement joins TRBV6-1 to TRBJ1-1; D gene unclear. The V and J ends lost 3 bases and 9 bases respectively, with 5 bases between them. This CDR3 contains 10 residues. From germline, CDR1 is MNHNS and CDR2 SASEGT. The CDR3 protein is CASSDPKAFF. The CDR3 coding sequence is TGTGCCAGCAGTGACCCCAAAGCTTTCTTT.

The chain is built from TRBV28 and TRBJ2-1; no clear D gene. The CDR3 has 13 amino acids. The germline gives CDR1 MDHEN, CDR2 SYDVKM. V lost 5 bases, J lost 6 bases, and 11 bases lay in between. CDR3 region: CASSLSSSNEQFF. The CDR3 DNA reads TGTGCCAGCAGTCTCTCGTCTAGCAATGAGCAGTTCTTC.

CDR3 protein: CASSRGGLADSSYEQYF. CDR3 bases: TGCGCCAGCAGCAGAGGGGGTCTAGCGGATAGCTCCTACGAGCAGTACTTC. The chain is built from TRBV4-3 and TRBJ2-7; TRBD2 is a possible D gene (7 bases). The CDR3 consists of 17 residues. In germline, CDR1 is LGHNA, CDR2 YSLEER. The germline V and J ends were trimmed by 5 bases and 0 bases, with 20 bases remaining between them.

V is TRBV28 and J is TRBJ1-4; 8 nucleotides match TRBD1. This CDR3 has 13 amino acids. The V and J ends lost 10 bases and 3 bases, in that order; junction bases with no gene match: 4. CDR1 MDHEN and CDR2 SYDVKM come from the germline V gene. CDR3 coding DNA: TGTGCCATCGCGACAGGGGCTAATGAAAAACTGTTTTTT. This translates into CAIATGANEKLFF.

This chain joins TRBV6-1 and TRBJ2-5; maybe TRBD2 (5 bases). The CDR3 loop spans 13 amino acids. Germline CDR1 reads MNHNS; CDR2 reads SASEGT. Trimming took 2 bases from V and 4 from J, leaving 8 bases between them. The CDR3 reads CASSELAVETQYF. The DNA for the CDR3 is TGTGCCAGCAGTGAACTAGCAGTAGAGACCCAGTACTTC.

The V call is TRBV7-2, the J call TRBJ1-5; 7 bases map to TRBD1. The V segment lost 5 bases and the J segment 2 bases; nucleotides outside the gene matches: 6. CDR3 length: 15 residues. Germline V gene lookup returns CDR1 SGHTA and CDR2 FQGNSA. In DNA form, the CDR3 reads TGTGCCAGCAGCCACGAGGGGGCGCGCAATCAGCCCCAGCATTTT. Translating it yields CASSHEGARNQPQHF.

This chain connects TRBV19 to TRBJ2-1, with TRBD1 matching 10 bases. This CDR3 is built from 15 residues. CDR1 LNHDA and CDR2 SQIVND come from the germline V gene (reference sequence). The junction had 7 bases not matched to a gene; V was cut back by 8 bases and J by 3 bases. CDR3 nucleotide sequence: TGTGCCAGTCACCGGGACAGGGGTTTCTACAATGAGCAGTTCTTC. It encodes CASHRDRGFYNEQFF.